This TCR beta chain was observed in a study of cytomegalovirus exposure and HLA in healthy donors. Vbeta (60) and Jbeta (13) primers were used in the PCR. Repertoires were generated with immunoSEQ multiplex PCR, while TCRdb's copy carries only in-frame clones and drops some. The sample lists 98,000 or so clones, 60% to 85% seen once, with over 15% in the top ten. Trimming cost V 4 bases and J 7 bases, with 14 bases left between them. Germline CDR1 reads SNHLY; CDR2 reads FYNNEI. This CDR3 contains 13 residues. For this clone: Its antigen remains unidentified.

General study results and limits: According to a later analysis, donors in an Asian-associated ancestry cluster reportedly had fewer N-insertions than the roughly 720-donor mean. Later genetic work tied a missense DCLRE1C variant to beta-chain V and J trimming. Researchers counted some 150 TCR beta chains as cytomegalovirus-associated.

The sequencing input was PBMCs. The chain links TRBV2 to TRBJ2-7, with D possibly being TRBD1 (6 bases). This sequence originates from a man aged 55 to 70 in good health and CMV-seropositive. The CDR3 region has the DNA TGTGCCAGCAGTGGGTACACAGGGAGTGAGCAGTACTTC. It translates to CASSGYTGSEQYF.